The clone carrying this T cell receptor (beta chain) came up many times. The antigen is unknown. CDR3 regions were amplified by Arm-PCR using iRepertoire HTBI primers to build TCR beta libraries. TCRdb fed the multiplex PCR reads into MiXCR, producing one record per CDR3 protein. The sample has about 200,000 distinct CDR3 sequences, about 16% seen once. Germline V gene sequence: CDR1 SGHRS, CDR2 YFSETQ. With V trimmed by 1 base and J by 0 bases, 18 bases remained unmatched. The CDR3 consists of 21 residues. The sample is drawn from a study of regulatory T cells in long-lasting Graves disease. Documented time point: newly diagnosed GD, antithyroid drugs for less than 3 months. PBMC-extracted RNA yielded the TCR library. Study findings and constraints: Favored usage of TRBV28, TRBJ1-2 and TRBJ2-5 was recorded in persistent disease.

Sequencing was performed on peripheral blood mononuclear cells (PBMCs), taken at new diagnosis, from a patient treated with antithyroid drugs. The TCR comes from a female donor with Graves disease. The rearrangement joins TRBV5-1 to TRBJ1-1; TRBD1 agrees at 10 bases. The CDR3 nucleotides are TGCGCCAGCAGCTTGAGGGGGCAAAATCCGGGACAGGGGTTCATGAACACTGAAGCTTTCTTT. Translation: CASSLRGQNPGQGFMNTEAFF.